This section outlines one T cell receptor beta chain sequence together with its context. The antigen is unknown. The sample originates from a study of T-cell memory formation after mild COVID-19. Study-wide findings and caveats: Within pre-infection memory, some responding clones were found, suggesting cross-reactive memory joined. Clones that contracted from day 15 to 85 had balanced CD4/CD8; later expanders were CD4+ biased.

TCRdb re-analysed the 5' RACE reads in MiXCR, keeping a single row per CDR3 protein. The table records over 400,000 distinct CDR3 sequences, more than 20% of them present only once. Germline V gene lookup returns CDR1 MNHNS and CDR2 SASEGT. The CDR3 runs 17 residues. The trim removed 4 bases at V and 4 bases at J, leaving 9 bases unmatched. The TCR sequence derives from an adult woman who had mild COVID-19 (a few samples of this study predate the infection). Cell type and time point are not known. The chain carries TRBV6-1 and TRBJ2-1; TRBD2 matches at 11 bases. The sequencing sample was made of PBMCs or a T cell subset sorted from them (not recorded which). The CDR3 region has the DNA TGTGCCAGCAGTGTAGTAGCGGGAGGGGTAAAGTACAATGAGCAGTTCTTC. It codes for CASSVVAGGVKYNEQFF.